What follows are 21 T cell receptor beta chains derived from one specimen sequenced in a study of blood T cell repertoires in COVID-19 (TCRdb year 2020). The library was built by means of the immunoSEQ multiplex PCR assay. Drawn from immuneACCESS, this table holds only the in-frame rearrangements with V and J called that TCRdb kept. Clones are partly lost; checked studies trace under half to an unresolved V gene and leave the rest unexplained. In all, the sample holds tens of thousands of clones, and approximately 82% of those were seen once. Clones ranked in the top ten supply 1.2% of the sample. Sequenced sample: peripheral blood. Receptors originate from a woman older than 75 with acute or convalescent COVID-19.

The chain uses TRBV27 and TRBJ2-5, with D tentatively TRBD1 (6 bases). Trimming cost V 0 bases and J 5 bases, with 13 bases left between them. Germline V gene lookup returns CDR1 MNHEY and CDR2 SMNVEV (reference sequence). This CDR3 region has 15 residues. DNA for the CDR3: TGTGCCAGCAGTTTATCGAATCAGGGGAAGGAGACCCAGTACTTC. As protein: CASSLSNQGKETQYF.

The chain joins TRBV5-1 to TRBJ2-3, with D perhaps TRBD2 (5 bases). V lost 7 bases to trimming and J lost 4 bases, with 19 bases between them. The CDR3 consists of 15 residues. Germline CDR1 and CDR2: SGHRS and YFSETQ. The CDR3 DNA sequence: TGCGCCAGCTTCCCCTCACTAGGGAAGTCAGATACGCAGTATTTT. Protein product: CASFPSLGKSDTQYF.

This clone was detected only a few times. The chain recombines TRBV7-9 with TRBJ1-3; D call uncertain. Germline CDR1 and CDR2: SEHNR and FQNEAQ (reference sequence). Between the trimmed V and J ends, which lost 0 bases and 0 bases, there was a span of 6 bases. This CDR3 is built from 15 residues. CDR3 sequence reads: CASSLAGSSGNTIYF. The DNA of the CDR3 is TGTGCCAGCAGCTTAGCCGGTAGCTCTGGAAACACCATATATTTT.

This clone has just one count. This chain connects TRBV12-3 or TRBV12-4 to TRBJ2-1; D call uncertain. This CDR3 contains 13 residues. V was clipped by 1 base and J by 3 bases, with 4 bases between them. The CDR3 reads CASSLGGYNEQFF. The CDR3 DNA reads as TGTGCCAGCAGTTTAGGCGGCTACAATGAGCAGTTCTTC.

The chain links TRBV28 to TRBJ2-2, with 12 bases aligning to TRBD2. Germline trimming cut 6 bases from V and 4 bases from J; bases unmatched to any gene: 9. The CDR3 runs 17 residues. Germline V gene data show CDR1 as MDHEN and CDR2 as SYDVKM. The CDR3 spells CASSLVGLAGSTGELFF. CDR3 coding DNA: TGTGCCAGCAGCCTTGTAGGACTAGCGGGATCCACCGGGGAGCTGTTTTTT.

The chain is built from TRBV13 and TRBJ2-1; 11 bases line up with TRBD1. This CDR3 comprises 16 residues. Trimming took 5 bases from V and 6 from J; bases not matched to a gene: 9. Per germline, CDR1 PRHDT and CDR2 FYEKMQ (reference sequence). The DNA for the CDR3 is TGTGCCAGCAGCCAACGTCGGGACAGGGGGTCCAATGAGCAGTTCTTC. Amino acids: CASSQRRDRGSNEQFF.

In this sample, this clone turned up a few times. The V call is TRBV6-5, the J call TRBJ1-3; D is uncertain. This CDR3 comprises 11 residues. Trimming stripped 8 bases from V and 1 base from J, with 3 bases between. CDR1 and CDR2 (germline): MNHEY, SVGAGI. As DNA, the CDR3 is TGTGCCAGCCAGTCTGGAAACACCATATATTTT. This translates into CASQSGNTIYF.

This rearrangement joins TRBV9 to TRBJ1-1; D unclear. The CDR3 runs to 15 residues. V was shortened by 0 bases and J by 5 bases, with 14 bases between the two germline ends. CDR1 and CDR2 (germline): SGDLS, YYNGEE. CDR3 region: CASSVAGSGLTEAFF. The CDR3 DNA follows: TGTGCCAGCAGCGTAGCGGGTTCCGGGTTAACTGAAGCTTTCTTT. The full variable domain, in which reference TRBV9 and TRBJ1-1 provide the parts outside the CDR3, is DSGVTQTPKHLITATGQRVTLRCSPRSGDLSVYWYQQSLDQGLQFLIQYYNGEERAKGNILERFSAQQFPDLHSELNLSSLELGDSALYFCASSVAGSGLTEAFFGQGTRLTVV.

The rearrangement links TRBV18 to TRBJ2-5, with 8 bases matching TRBD1. CDR1 and CDR2 from the germline V gene are KGHSH and LQKENI. Losses at the gene ends were 6 bases for V and 5 bases for J; bases not matched to a gene: 11. The CDR3 is 15 residues long. The CDR3 coding sequence is TGTGCCAGCTCCCGCGGACAGGGCGGCGGGGAGACCCAGTACTTC. This codes for CASSRGQGGGETQYF.

In DNA form, the CDR3 reads TGTGCCAGCAGCCGGGACAGGGGGGCTGAAAAACTGTTTTTT. This encodes CASSRDRGAEKLFF. The rearrangement uses TRBV3-1 (or the pseudogene TRBV3-2) and TRBJ1-4; 11 bases map to TRBD1. V lost 4 bases, J lost 7 bases, and 2 bases stayed unmatched. Germline CDR1 LGHDT, CDR2 YNNKEL (reference sequence). The CDR3 contains 14 residues.

The chain joins TRBV28 to TRBJ2-1; 11 positions match TRBD2. After removal of 5 bases from V and 12 bases from J, the junction contained 9 bases not matched to a gene. Germline values: CDR1 MDHEN, CDR2 SYDVKM. The length of the CDR3 is 14 residues. The CDR3: CASSSELAGERQFF. CDR3 nucleotide sequence: TGTGCCAGCAGTAGTGAACTAGCGGGAGAGCGGCAGTTCTTC.

The V gene is TRBV19, the J gene TRBJ1-2; 7 positions match TRBD1. J lost 5 bases, V lost 5 bases, and 8 bases had no gene match. The CDR3 length is 14 residues. Germline values: CDR1 LNHDA, CDR2 SQIVND (reference sequence). DNA for the CDR3: TGTGCCAGTAGTCGGACAGGTCCATCTTATGGCTACACCTTC. It specifies CASSRTGPSYGYTF.

This CDR3 is CASSLELAGGQETQYF. In nucleotides, the CDR3 is TGTGCCAGCAGCTTGGAGCTAGCGGGGGGCCAAGAGACCCAGTACTTC. The rearrangement uses TRBV5-6 and TRBJ2-5, with 11 bases lining up with TRBD2. CDR1 and CDR2 (germline): SGHDT, YYEEEE. V lost 0 bases to trimming and J lost 1 base; unmatched junction nucleotides: 2. The CDR3 is made up of 16 amino acids.

This chain connects TRBV6-1 to TRBJ2-7, with D perhaps matching TRBD2 (6 bases). The germline gives CDR1 MNHNS, CDR2 SASEGT. The CDR3 sequence is 15 residues long. Trimming cost V 3 bases and J 2 bases, with 14 bases left between them. The CDR3 reads CASSDPGVLAYEQYF. In DNA, the CDR3 is TGTGCCAGCAGTGATCCGGGGGTCTTAGCCTACGAGCAGTACTTC.

The V and J genes are TRBV6-5 and TRBJ2-3; 7 bases are a match to TRBD1. V gave up 10 bases and J gave up 3 bases; unmatched junction bases: 4. CDR1 is MNHEY and CDR2 is SVGAGI in the germline V gene. CDR3 length: 12 amino acids. CDR3 nucleotide sequence: TGTGCCACCCAGACAGGGACAGATACGCAGTATTTT. It specifies CATQTGTDTQYF.

In the case of this clone: The same CDR3 is also encoded by other DNA sequences in this sample. This chain connects TRBV28 to TRBJ1-2, with 10 bases fitting TRBD1. V shed 4 bases, J shed 2 bases, and the junction held 1 base outside the gene matches. Germline loops: CDR1 MDHEN, CDR2 SYDVKM. The CDR3 is 14 residues long. The CDR3 DNA sequence: TGTGCCAGCAGTTCGGGACAGGGGAACTATGGCTACACCTTC. Its translation: CASSSGQGNYGYTF.

This chain connects TRBV7-9 to TRBJ2-7; 7 positions agree with TRBD2. The ends lost 5 bases at V and 6 bases at J; junction bases unmatched: 13. The CDR3 has 15 residues. Germline lookup yields CDR1 SEHNR and CDR2 FQNEAQ (reference sequence). CDR3 nucleotides: TGTGCCAGCAGCGATACCGGGACTAATTCCGCCGAGCAGTACTTC. Protein: CASSDTGTNSAEQYF.

In DNA, the CDR3 is TGCGCCAGCAGGCTCCCCCGGGAACTAGGGGGAGAGACCCAGTACTTC. This encodes CASRLPRELGGETQYF. This sequence joins TRBV10-2 and TRBJ2-5, with D tentatively TRBD1 (6 bases). This CDR3 comprises 16 residues. The V gene's germline CDR1 is WSHSY and CDR2 SAAADI. V lost 6 bases and J lost 4, with 21 bases in between.

The chain couples TRBV6-4 to TRBJ1-2; 7 bases align to TRBD1. Germline V CDR1 and CDR2: MRHNA, SNTAGT. V shed 6 bases and J 1 base; nucleotides not matched to a gene: 5. CDR3 size: 14 residues. The CDR3 DNA follows: TGTGCCAGCAGCCCGGACAGGAATAACTATGGCTACACCTTC. It yields the protein CASSPDRNNYGYTF.

Written as DNA, the CDR3 is TGTGCCAGCAGCCAAGATCCCGGGGGGAGCAATCAGCCCCAGCATTTT. It translates to CASSQDPGGSNQPQHF. This rearrangement joins TRBV3-1 (or the pseudogene TRBV3-2) to TRBJ1-5; possibly TRBD1 for D (5 bases). This CDR3 has 16 amino acids. Germline lookup yields CDR1 LGHDT and CDR2 YNNKEL (reference sequence). Between the trimmed V and J ends, which lost 0 bases and 1 base, there was a span of 10 bases.

The rearrangement uses TRBV19 and TRBJ1-5, with 8 bases identical to TRBD1. This CDR3 has 15 residues. Germline CDR1 LNHDA, CDR2 SQIVND (reference sequence). Unmatched junction bases numbered 4, after V lost 3 bases and J lost 3 bases. The CDR3 DNA is TGTGCCAGTAGTATGGGACAGGTTAACAATCAGCCCCAGCATTTT. Translation: CASSMGQVNNQPQHF.